A single TCR beta chain is shown here with its context. Its specificity is unknown. The data stem from a study of cytomegalovirus exposure and HLA in healthy donors. With 60 Vbeta and 13 Jbeta primers, the PCR was carried out. TCRdb's copy holds only in-frame clones and misses some; the assay was immunoSEQ multiplex PCR. The table shows more than 150,000 clones, with about 86% occurring only once. Study-level points and caveats: There were some public TCRs occurring in many donors, but most TCR sequences were rare. A later analysis found TCR association rates differed by HLA locus, highest for DRB1 and lowest for HLA-C.

Germline CDR1 and CDR2: SQVTM and ANQGSEA. The V and J ends lost 6 bases and 5 bases, in that order; junction bases with no gene match: 9. The CDR3 extends over 13 amino acids. This sequence originates from a woman aged 25 to 39 in good health and CMV-seronegative. Sample: PBMCs. This chain links TRBV29-1 with TRBJ2-5, with TRBD1 matching 7 bases. The CDR3 protein is CSVQQGRWETQYF. CDR3 nucleotide sequence: TGCAGCGTACAACAGGGGCGGTGGGAGACCCAGTACTTC.